This TCR beta chain was identified in a study of metastatic and nonmetastatic thyroid tumors. Overall study: Samples came from malignant and benign thyroid patients, and repertoires were compared across blood and tumor or nodule tissue. Overall study results and limits: Compared with benign nodules, malignant thyroid tumors were reported to have significantly higher TCR beta diversity in both blood and tumor.

There were no patients who had received any treatment before thyroid surgery. A few counts support this clone. Its antigen is unidentified. Per the study methods: Built for papillary thyroid cancer, a distant-metastasis classifier drew on CDR3 differences across clinicopathological groups. MiXCR was used by TCRdb to re-call the PCR reads. The authors' filters were not applied to this entry. The table shows about 30,000 clones, with about 3.9% occurring only once. This TCR came from a female donor with papillary thyroid cancer or a benign thyroid nodule (not recorded which). Some clones in this sample may be carry-over from other donors' samples. The sample comprised blood.

The CDR3 loop is CASNLLGTGEGYEKLFF. In nucleotides, the CDR3 is TGTGCCAGCAACCTTCTAGGTACAGGGGAAGGGTATGAAAAACTGTTTTTT. This sequence joins TRBV28 and TRBJ1-4, with 7 bases lining up with TRBD1. V shed 7 bases and J 6 bases; nucleotides not matched to a gene: 17. The CDR3 covers 17 residues. Germline assignment: CDR1 MDHEN and CDR2 SYDVKM.